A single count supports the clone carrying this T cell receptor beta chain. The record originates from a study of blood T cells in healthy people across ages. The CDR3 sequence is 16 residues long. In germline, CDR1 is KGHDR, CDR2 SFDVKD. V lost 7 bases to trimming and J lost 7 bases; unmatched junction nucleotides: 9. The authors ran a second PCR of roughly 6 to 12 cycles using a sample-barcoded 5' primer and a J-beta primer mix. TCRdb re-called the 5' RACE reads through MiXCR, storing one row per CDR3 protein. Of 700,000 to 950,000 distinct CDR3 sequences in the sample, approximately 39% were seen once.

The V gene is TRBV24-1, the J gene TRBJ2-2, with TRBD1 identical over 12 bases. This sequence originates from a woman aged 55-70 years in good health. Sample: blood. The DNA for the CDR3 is TGTGCCACCAGCAGAGGGACAGGGGGCGTCGGCGGGGAGCTGTTTTTT. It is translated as CATSRGTGGVGGELFF.